Following are 25 T cell receptor beta chains from one sample sequenced in a study of control samples from healthy donors and cancer patients. The data were produced by immunoSEQ multiplex PCR, yet TCRdb's version contains in-frame clones alone and is incomplete. This table holds some 97,000 clones, roughly 87% found once. Input material: blood. Receptors were obtained from a woman in her forties or fifties in good health.

This chain links TRBV15 with TRBJ2-2; no firm D call. Germline loops: CDR1 LNHNV, CDR2 YYDKDF (reference sequence). The CDR3 runs 12 residues. V was trimmed by 0 bases and J by 5 bases, leaving 1 base between them. The CDR3 DNA follows: TGTGCCACCAGCAGAGAAACCGGGGAGCTGTTTTTT. This gives the protein CATSRETGELFF.

Here the CDR3 DNA reads TGTGCCAGCACGTCTCGGGGGGAGCTGTTTTTT. Amino acid sequence: CASTSRGELFF. J is TRBJ2-2 and V is TRBV12-3 or TRBV12-4; D gene uncertain. The CDR3 covers 11 residues. Trimming stripped 7 bases from V and 8 bases from J, with 8 bases between.

The rearrangement uses TRBV9 and TRBJ1-6; D gene ambiguous. Trimming stripped 2 bases from V and 5 bases from J, with 5 bases between. In germline, CDR1 is SGDLS, CDR2 YYNGEE. The CDR3 is 13 residues long. In DNA form, the CDR3 reads TGTGCCAGCAGCGTCAAGGATAATTCACCCCTCCACTTT. Protein sequence: CASSVKDNSPLHF. The entire variable domain, with the rest obtained from reference TRBV9 and TRBJ1-6, is as follows: DSGVTQTPKHLITATGQRVTLRCSPRSGDLSVYWYQQSLDQGLQFLIQYYNGEERAKGNILERFSAQQFPDLHSELNLSSLELGDSALYFCASSVKDNSPLHFGNGTRLTVT.

The chain links TRBV19 to TRBJ2-2; a possible D gene is TRBD1 (6 bases). This CDR3 is built from 14 residues. Per the germline V gene, CDR1 is LNHDA and CDR2 is SQIVND (reference sequence). The V gene lost 6 bases and the J gene lost 2 bases, with 10 bases spanning the gap. The CDR3 DNA sequence: TGTGCCAGTAGCACGACAGGTAACACCGGGGAGCTGTTTTTT. This translates into CASSTTGNTGELFF.

In DNA, the CDR3 is TGTGCCAGCAGTCCCGGACAGGGCGGTGGCAATCAGCCCCAGCATTTT. Its translation is CASSPGQGGGNQPQHF. The chain carries TRBV27 and TRBJ1-5; 8 positions match TRBD1. Germline CDR1 is MNHEY and CDR2 is SMNVEV (reference sequence). The J segment lost 2 bases and the V segment lost 5 bases, leaving 8 bases of the junction unmatched. This CDR3 is built from 16 residues.

The V call is TRBV2, the J call TRBJ2-5; 8 positions agree with TRBD1. Germline CDR1 is SNHLY and CDR2 is FYNNEI. The CDR3 consists of 14 residues. Trimming took 7 bases from V and 3 from J; bases not matched to a gene: 7. CDR3 sequence: CASKSRTGKETQYF. In DNA form, the CDR3 reads TGTGCCAGCAAGTCAAGGACAGGGAAAGAGACCCAGTACTTC.

This chain joins TRBV5-1 and TRBJ2-5; 10 nucleotides agree with TRBD2. The CDR3 is 16 amino acids. The J segment lost 1 base and the V segment lost 0 bases, leaving 3 bases of the junction unmatched. Germline loops: CDR1 SGHRS, CDR2 YFSETQ. The CDR3 DNA sequence: TGCGCCAGCAGCTTGGGTAGCGGGGGGACCCAAGAGACCCAGTACTTC. Amino acids: CASSLGSGGTQETQYF. The full variable domain, its missing parts supplied by reference TRBV5-1 and TRBJ2-5, is KAGVTQTPRYLIKTRGQQVTLSCSPISGHRSVSWYQQTPGQGLQFLFEYFSETQRNKGNFPGRFSGRQFSNSRSEMNVSTLELGDSALYLCASSLGSGGTQETQYFGPGTRLLVL.

This rearrangement joins TRBV11-1 to TRBJ2-4; D is ambiguous. Per germline, CDR1 SGHAT and CDR2 FQDESV (reference sequence). V lost 5 bases and J 3 bases, leaving 8 bases between the germline ends. This CDR3 is 13 amino acids long. CDR3 sequence reads: CASSRNVKNIQYF. In nucleotides, the CDR3 is TGTGCCAGCAGCCGAAACGTCAAAAACATTCAGTACTTC.

CDR3 sequence: CASSRTSIMNTEAFF. As DNA, the CDR3 is TGTGCCAGCAGCCGGACCTCTATCATGAACACTGAAGCTTTCTTT. The chain uses TRBV3-1 (or the pseudogene TRBV3-2) and TRBJ1-1; D not certain. The CDR3 contains 15 residues. V was shortened by 4 bases and J by 0 bases, with 12 bases between the two germline ends. The germline gives CDR1 LGHDT, CDR2 YNNKEL (reference sequence).

The chain carries TRBV30 and TRBJ2-3; no firm D call. V was trimmed by 0 bases and J by 3 bases, leaving 1 base between them. The length of the CDR3 is 11 residues. Germline V gives CDR1 GTSNPN, CDR2 SVGIG (reference sequence). This CDR3 is CAWSVTDTQYF. Here the CDR3 DNA reads TGTGCCTGGAGTGTGACAGATACGCAGTATTTT.

The rearrangement uses TRBV9 and TRBJ2-3; 9 bases match TRBD2. The CDR3 sequence is 17 residues long. The germline gives CDR1 SGDLS, CDR2 YYNGEE. J lost 1 base, V lost 5 bases, and 11 bases had no gene match. The CDR3 DNA reads as TGTGCCAGCAGTCTGGGCGGGAGGGCCTCGGGCACAGATACGCAGTATTTT. Translating it yields CASSLGGRASGTDTQYF.

The chain joins TRBV7-9 to TRBJ1-1, with a weak D call TRBD1 (5 bases). V dropped 4 bases and J dropped 12 bases, with 15 bases sitting between them. Germline V gene lookup returns CDR1 SEHNR and CDR2 FQNEAQ (reference sequence). The CDR3 is made up of 12 amino acids. Written as DNA, the CDR3 is TGTGCCAGCAGCTCAGGGTTGGGTTTTTCTTTCTTT. Translating gives CASSSGLGFSFF.

This clone was counted once. V gene TRBV7-3 combines with J gene TRBJ2-1; TRBD2 matches at 10 bases. This CDR3 comprises 15 residues. Per the germline V gene, CDR1 is SGHTA and CDR2 is FQGTGA. The ends lost 1 base at V and 7 bases at J; junction bases unmatched: 4. In nucleotides, the CDR3 is TGTGCCAGCAGCTTAATGGCTAGCGGGAGAAATGAGCAGTTCTTC. Translating gives CASSLMASGRNEQFF. Combining the CDR3 with reference TRBV7-3 and TRBJ2-1 gives the whole variable domain GAGVSQTPSNKVTEKGKYVELRCDPISGHTALYWYRQSLGQGPEFLIYFQGTGAADDSGLPNDRFFAVRPEGSVSTLKIQRTERGDSAVYLCASSLMASGRNEQFFGPGTRLTVL.

This clone was seen only once. The chain has TRBV2 and TRBJ1-1; possibly TRBD1 for D (6 bases). V was cut by 3 bases and J by 0 bases, with 11 bases left in between. This CDR3 has 15 residues. Germline V gene lookup returns CDR1 SNHLY and CDR2 FYNNEI. CDR3 loop: CASSESRTVNTEAFF. As DNA, the CDR3 is TGTGCCAGCAGTGAGTCTAGGACAGTGAACACTGAAGCTTTCTTT.

This clone was seen a handful of times. The V gene is TRBV6-5, the J gene TRBJ2-2; D gene unclear. The CDR3 is 14 residues long. Germline V CDR1 and CDR2: MNHEY, SVGAGI. The ends were cut back, 5 bases at V and 4 bases at J, with 11 bases in the middle. The CDR3 is CASSPGPFTGELFF. The DNA of the CDR3 is TGTGCCAGCAGTCCCGGACCCTTCACCGGGGAGCTGTTTTTT.

The chain couples TRBV7-9 to TRBJ2-3; 10 nucleotides agree with TRBD1. The trim removed 4 bases at V and 5 bases at J, leaving 3 bases unmatched. The germline V gene has CDR1 SEHNR and CDR2 FQNEAQ (reference sequence). The CDR3 runs to 14 residues. CDR3 nucleotides: TGTGCCAGCAGCTCGGACAGGGGGAGAGATACGCAGTATTTT. This sequence encodes CASSSDRGRDTQYF.

This sequence joins TRBV5-1 and TRBJ1-2, with TRBD1 identical over 8 bases. Losses at the gene ends were 2 bases for V and 6 bases for J; bases not matched to a gene: 6. The CDR3 sequence is 14 residues long. CDR1 is SGHRS and CDR2 is YFSETQ in the germline V gene. For the CDR3, the DNA is TGCGCCAGCAGCTTCTCTACAGGGGGAGATGGCTACACCTTC. It codes for CASSFSTGGDGYTF.

The gene calls are TRBV7-2 and TRBJ1-1; D is undetermined. The CDR3 length is 13 residues. The germline gives CDR1 SGHTA, CDR2 FQGNSA. With 2 bases removed from V and 6 bases from J, the gap between germline ends came to 10 bases. The CDR3 sequence: CASSLTTFAEAFF. The CDR3 coding sequence is TGTGCCAGCAGCTTAACGACTTTCGCTGAAGCTTTCTTT.

This clone is a singleton in its sample. The J gene is TRBJ2-1, the V gene TRBV5-4; the D gene is possibly TRBD2 (6 bases). Trimming shortened V by 4 bases and J by 12 bases, and 23 bases separated the two germline ends. There are 15 residues in the CDR3. The germline CDR1 and CDR2 sequences are SGHNT and YYREEE (reference sequence). In nucleotides, the CDR3 is TGTGCCAGCAGCCATCTTAGCGGACGGGAAGAGAGGCAGTTCTTC. As protein: CASSHLSGREERQFF.

This chain uses TRBV2 with TRBJ1-1; weak D call: TRBD1 (5 bases). Germline-derived CDR1 and CDR2 are SNHLY and FYNNEI. The CDR3 consists of 14 residues. Between the trimmed V and J ends, which lost 4 bases and 1 base, there was a span of 10 bases. This CDR3 is CASSGQFQNTEAFF. For the CDR3, the DNA is TGTGCCAGCAGTGGACAGTTTCAGAACACTGAAGCTTTCTTT.

The V gene is TRBV30, the J gene TRBJ1-5; D gene ambiguous. V lost 0 bases and J lost 5, with 11 bases in between. The CDR3 runs 14 residues. Germline loops: CDR1 GTSNPN, CDR2 SVGIG (reference sequence). CDR3 sequence: CAWSVGPRDQPQHF. CDR3 in DNA: TGTGCCTGGAGTGTAGGGCCCCGGGATCAGCCCCAGCATTTT.

The V and J genes are TRBV18 and TRBJ2-1; D is possibly TRBD1 (6 bases). CDR1 is KGHSH, CDR2 LQKENI, per germline. This CDR3 is 17 amino acids long. Trimming stripped 3 bases from V and 0 bases from J, with 15 bases between. The CDR3 reads CASSPKQGQSSYNEQFF. CDR3 nucleotide sequence: TGTGCCAGCTCACCGAAACAAGGACAGAGCTCCTACAATGAGCAGTTCTTC.

V usage is TRBV9 and J usage is TRBJ2-1; 16 bases agree with TRBD2. The CDR3 contains 16 residues. The junction had 5 bases not matched to a gene; V was cut back by 3 bases and J by 8 bases. Germline assignment: CDR1 SGDLS and CDR2 YYNGEE. CDR3 loop: CASSAGTSGGADEQFF. The CDR3 DNA is TGTGCCAGCAGCGCCGGGACTAGCGGGGGGGCGGATGAGCAGTTCTTC.

The gene calls are TRBV6-5 and TRBJ2-7; 9 bases are a match to TRBD1. Per the germline V gene, CDR1 is MNHEY and CDR2 is SVGAGI. V was clipped by 6 bases and J by 6 bases; unmatched bases: 6. This CDR3 comprises 13 residues. This chain's CDR3 is CASRFDRGSEQYF. The CDR3 DNA reads as TGTGCCAGCAGGTTTGACAGGGGGTCCGAGCAGTACTTC.

The J gene is TRBJ1-3, the V gene TRBV3-1 (or the pseudogene TRBV3-2); weak D call: TRBD1 (6 bases). CDR1 is LGHDT and CDR2 is YNNKEL in the germline V gene (reference sequence). Trimming removed 5 bases at V and 2 bases at J, with 10 bases between. The CDR3 has 14 amino acids. The CDR3: CASSAYRAGNTIYF. CDR3 nucleotides: TGTGCCAGCAGCGCGTACAGGGCTGGAAACACCATATATTTT.